One and the same sample provided the 30 T cell receptor beta chains below, sequenced in a study of blood T cell repertoires in COVID-19. Measured with immunoSEQ multiplex PCR; TCRdb has only the in-frame clones, and not every one. The table has around 300,000 clones, 89% seen once. The sequenced sample consisted of peripheral blood. The receptors were sampled from a man in his forties or fifties with acute or convalescent COVID-19.

This chain links TRBV5-1 with TRBJ1-3; no clear D. Trimming stripped 4 bases from V and 0 bases from J, with 11 bases between. The CDR3 has 15 residues. The germline CDR1 and CDR2 sequences are SGHRS and YFSETQ. CDR3 sequence reads: CASSNPVSSGNTIYF. CDR3 DNA: TGCGCCAGCAGCAACCCGGTGAGCTCTGGAAACACCATATATTTT.

V and J are TRBV3-1 (or the pseudogene TRBV3-2) and TRBJ1-2; maybe TRBD1 (6 bases). V was trimmed by 0 bases and J by 4 bases, leaving 18 bases between them. The CDR3 is 17 amino acids. Germline assignment: CDR1 LGHDT and CDR2 YNNKEL (reference sequence). DNA of the CDR3: TGTGCCAGCAGCCAAGATCGGGGGGGCAGAATCCTCTATGGCTACACCTTC. Encoded protein: CASSQDRGGRILYGYTF.

The J gene is TRBJ2-1, the V gene TRBV13; D is uncertain. The CDR3 has 12 amino acids. The V end was cut by 1 base, the J end by 12 bases, with 10 bases between. Germline-derived CDR1 and CDR2 are PRHDT and FYEKMQ (reference sequence). The CDR3 region is CASSLVPPGQFF. The CDR3 bases are TGTGCCAGCAGCTTAGTTCCACCCGGGCAGTTCTTC.

V is TRBV24-1 and J is TRBJ2-1; 13 bases are shared with TRBD2. This CDR3 is 18 amino acids long. CDR1 KGHDR and CDR2 SFDVKD come from the germline V gene. V was clipped by 3 bases and J by 4 bases; unmatched bases: 8. The CDR3 is CATSDATSGGLRYNEQFF. The CDR3, as DNA: TGTGCCACCAGTGATGCGACTAGCGGGGGGCTTCGGTACAATGAGCAGTTCTTC.

The chain has TRBV5-1 and TRBJ1-4; 8 bases fit TRBD1. The CDR3 extends over 14 amino acids. Trimming at V came to 2 bases and at J to 10 bases, leaving 7 bases not matched to a gene. Germline-derived CDR1 and CDR2 are SGHRS and YFSETQ. CDR3 DNA sequence: TGCGCCAGCAGCTTCGACAGGGGAGGGGGAAAACTGTTTTTT. It yields the protein CASSFDRGGGKLFF.

V usage is TRBV27 and J usage is TRBJ1-2, with TRBD1 matching over 9 bases. The CDR3 is 19 residues long. J was trimmed by 3 bases and V by 0 bases; bases with no gene match: 14. From germline, CDR1 is MNHEY and CDR2 SMNVEV (reference sequence). The CDR3, as DNA: TGTGCCAGCAGTTTATCGATCGTAGGGACAGGGAGGATAGACTATGGCTACACCTTC. Translated, it gives CASSLSIVGTGRIDYGYTF.

The rearrangement uses TRBV5-1 and TRBJ1-6, with D possibly TRBD1 on 5 matching bases. Between the trimmed V and J ends, which lost 3 bases and 5 bases, there was a span of 9 bases. The CDR3 spans 14 residues. Germline V lookup: CDR1 SGHRS, CDR2 YFSETQ. Here the CDR3 DNA reads TGCGCCAGCAGCTCAGGGCTAAATAATTCACCCCTCCACTTT. Its translation: CASSSGLNNSPLHF.

J is TRBJ1-1 and V is TRBV6-4; unclear D gene. V gave up 5 bases and J gave up 1 base, with 8 bases separating them. CDR3 length: 13 residues. The germline V gene encodes CDR1 MRHNA and CDR2 SNTAGT. DNA for the CDR3: TGTGCCAGCAGTAGAGAGGAGAACACTGAAGCTTTCTTT. Encoded protein: CASSREENTEAFF.

This clone has only one observation. The chain recombines TRBV29-1 with TRBJ2-7; D gene ambiguous. The V end was cut by 1 base, the J end by 4 bases, with 8 bases between. The CDR3 is 12 amino acids. Looked up from germline, CDR1 is SQVTM and CDR2 is ANQGSEA. The CDR3, as DNA: TGCAGCGTTGAAGTCAACGGGTACGAGCAGTACTTC. Protein: CSVEVNGYEQYF.

The chain joins TRBV11-3 to TRBJ2-2; 7 nucleotides line up with TRBD2. CDR1 and CDR2 from the germline V gene are SGHNT and YENEEA. After removal of 3 bases from V and 3 bases from J, the junction contained 1 base not matched to a gene. There are 14 residues in the CDR3. CDR3 region: CASSLGGDTGELFF. CDR3 in DNA: TGTGCCAGCAGCTTGGGAGGGGACACCGGGGAGCTGTTTTTT.

This chain joins TRBV20-1 and TRBJ1-1, with no clear D. CDR3 size: 10 residues. Trimming shortened V by 1 base and J by 13 bases, and 10 bases separated the two germline ends. Germline V gives CDR1 DFQATT, CDR2 SNEGSKA (reference sequence). Written as DNA, the CDR3 is TGCAGTGCTAGAGTTCCCTCACATTTCTTT. It is translated as CSARVPSHFF.

This chain links TRBV3-1 (or the pseudogene TRBV3-2) with TRBJ1-2; no definite D call. Per the germline V gene, CDR1 is LGHDT and CDR2 is YNNKEL (reference sequence). With 0 bases removed from V and 3 bases from J, the gap between germline ends came to 17 bases. The CDR3 has 17 amino acids. The CDR3, as DNA: TGTGCCAGCAGCCAAGAGACACGAACCTCACTGGACTATGGCTACACCTTC. This translates into CASSQETRTSLDYGYTF.

V usage is TRBV18 and J usage is TRBJ2-5; 10 bases align to TRBD2. V lost 6 bases to trimming and J lost 5 bases; unmatched junction nucleotides: 12. Per germline, CDR1 KGHSH and CDR2 LQKENI. This CDR3 is built from 16 residues. This CDR3 is CASSPRTSGGGETQYF. The CDR3 nucleotides read TGTGCCAGCTCCCCTCGGACTAGCGGAGGTGGGGAGACCCAGTACTTC.

This chain links TRBV12-3 or TRBV12-4 with TRBJ1-3, with D possibly being TRBD1 (5 bases). Between the trimmed V and J ends, which lost 10 bases and 2 bases, there was a span of 12 bases. This CDR3 is 13 amino acids long. As DNA, the CDR3 is TGTGCCACCCCCCACAGGCCTGGAAACACCATATATTTT. Amino acid sequence: CATPHRPGNTIYF.

The DNA for the CDR3 is TGTGCCAGCAGCTTAGAAGCAGGTCCCACTGAAGCTTTCTTT. Protein: CASSLEAGPTEAFF. The chain uses TRBV11-2 and TRBJ1-1; the D is unclear. CDR1 and CDR2 (germline): SGHAT, FQNNGV. The CDR3 loop spans 14 amino acids. V lost 0 bases and J 4 bases, leaving 9 bases between the germline ends.

The rearrangement links TRBV14 to TRBJ2-1; a weak D match, TRBD2 (5 bases). Trimming took 1 base from V and 4 from J, leaving 11 bases between them. Germline V gene lookup returns CDR1 SGHDN and CDR2 FVKESK. The CDR3 length is 15 residues. This CDR3 reads CASSQAGIRYNEQFF. In nucleotides, the CDR3 is TGTGCCAGCAGCCAAGCCGGGATCAGGTACAATGAGCAGTTCTTC.

The J gene is TRBJ2-1, the V gene TRBV5-1; 8 bases are a match to TRBD2. V shed 0 bases and J 3 bases; nucleotides not matched to a gene: 2. The CDR3 is 15 amino acids. The germline CDR1 and CDR2 sequences are SGHRS and YFSETQ. The DNA of the CDR3 is TGCGCCAGCAGCTTGGTCGGGGGGGACTACAATGAGCAGTTCTTC. Translated: CASSLVGGDYNEQFF. The full variable domain, in which reference TRBV5-1 and TRBJ2-1 provide the parts outside the CDR3, is KAGVTQTPRYLIKTRGQQVTLSCSPISGHRSVSWYQQTPGQGLQFLFEYFSETQRNKGNFPGRFSGRQFSNSRSEMNVSTLELGDSALYLCASSLVGGDYNEQFFGPGTRLTVL.

This clone came up once. The rearrangement uses TRBV7-2 and TRBJ2-2; 13 nucleotides align to TRBD2. In germline, CDR1 is SGHTA, CDR2 FQGNSA. J gave up 2 bases and V 1 base, and 4 bases lay outside the gene matches. This CDR3 comprises 18 residues. In DNA, the CDR3 is TGTGCCAGCAGCTTAGAACTAGCGGGGGGGATAAACACCGGGGAGCTGTTTTTT. Encoded protein: CASSLELAGGINTGELFF.

In this sample, this clone turned up once. V gene TRBV2 combines with J gene TRBJ1-2; 7 bases match TRBD1. V shed 5 bases and J 4 bases; nucleotides not matched to a gene: 13. The CDR3 spans 16 residues. Germline V gene data show CDR1 as SNHLY and CDR2 as FYNNEI. CDR3 DNA: TGTGCCAGCAGTTCCTCCTTCGGACAGGAACTCTATGGCTACACCTTC. This sequence encodes CASSSSFGQELYGYTF.

This clone is a singleton in its sample. The rearrangement uses TRBV11-2 and TRBJ2-3; TRBD2 might be the D (6 bases). The CDR3 sequence is 14 residues long. CDR1 and CDR2 from the germline V gene are SGHAT and FQNNGV. V lost 5 bases to trimming and J lost 2 bases, with 11 bases between them. The CDR3 loop is CASSTGTDTDTQYF. For the CDR3, the DNA is TGTGCCAGCAGCACGGGGACTGACACAGATACGCAGTATTTT.

The genes are TRBV2 and TRBJ1-5; D is unclear. Germline CDR1 and CDR2: SNHLY and FYNNEI. V was pared by 4 bases and J by 2 bases, with 6 bases between. The CDR3 consists of 13 residues. CDR3 region: CASSAYGNQPQHF. The CDR3, as DNA: TGTGCCAGCAGTGCGTATGGCAATCAGCCCCAGCATTTT.

This clone showed up just once. The chain is built from TRBV19 and TRBJ2-2; D gene uncertain. Trimming pared 7 bases from V and 5 bases from J, leaving 5 bases between. CDR3 length: 11 amino acids. CDR1 and CDR2 from the germline V gene are LNHDA and SQIVND (reference sequence). CDR3 in DNA: TGTGCCAGTACCATGACCGGGGAGCTGTTTTTT. This translates into CASTMTGELFF.

CDR3 protein: CASSLGGSGARNTEAFF. DNA of the CDR3: TGTGCCAGCAGCCTGGGGGGATCCGGGGCCCGGAACACTGAAGCTTTCTTT. The J gene is TRBJ1-1, the V gene TRBV11-3; weak D call: TRBD1 (5 bases). Between the trimmed V and J ends, which lost 5 bases and 1 base, there was a span of 20 bases. The CDR3 contains 17 residues. Germline CDR1 SGHNT, CDR2 YENEEA.

This clone was seen just once. The chain carries TRBV7-6 and TRBJ2-7; D is possibly TRBD2 (7 bases). The CDR3 sequence is 15 residues long. V lost 5 bases to trimming and J lost 5 bases, with 19 bases between them. Germline-derived CDR1 and CDR2 are SGHVS and FNYEAQ. Here the CDR3 reads CASSPRVGGADEQYF. The CDR3 DNA follows: TGTGCCAGCAGCCCCCGGGTGGGGGGGGCCGACGAGCAGTACTTC.

Details on this clone: Different DNA sequences within this sample yield the same CDR3. V and J are TRBV7-8 and TRBJ2-7; TRBD1 aligns across 7 bases. The CDR3 runs to 14 residues. J was trimmed by 3 bases and V by 5 bases; bases with no gene match: 7. Germline V gene lookup returns CDR1 SGHVS and CDR2 FQNEAQ. The CDR3 is CASSPRTGGYEQYF. The CDR3 DNA follows: TGTGCCAGCAGCCCGAGGACAGGAGGCTACGAGCAGTACTTC.

This clone showed up just a few times. Written as DNA, the CDR3 is TGTGCCTGGAGCAGGGATAACACCGGGGAGCTGTTTTTT. This gives the protein CAWSRDNTGELFF. The chain joins TRBV30 to TRBJ2-2, with a weak D call TRBD1 (5 bases). The CDR3 spans 13 residues. Germline CDR1 is GTSNPN and CDR2 is SVGIG (reference sequence). Between the trimmed V and J ends, which lost 3 bases and 2 bases, there was a span of 7 bases.

The rearrangement joins TRBV11-3 to TRBJ2-5, with D possibly TRBD1 on 9 matching bases. Germline assignment: CDR1 SGHNT and CDR2 YENEEA. This CDR3 has 16 amino acids. Trimming removed 5 bases from V and 4 bases from J, with 20 bases in between. This chain's CDR3 is CASSPRVAGQGETQYF. As DNA, the CDR3 is TGTGCCAGCAGCCCCCGCGTAGCGGGACAGGGAGAGACCCAGTACTTC.

This clone was counted a few times. The J gene is TRBJ2-7, the V gene TRBV10-1; TRBD2 is a possible D gene (6 bases). Deletions cut 3 bases from V and 9 bases from J, with 18 bases between. The CDR3 is 14 residues long. Germline CDR1 is WNHNN and CDR2 is SYGVQD (reference sequence). The CDR3 is CASSEGGELLGQYF. DNA of the CDR3: TGCGCCAGCAGTGAAGGAGGGGAACTCTTGGGGCAGTACTTC.

The J gene is TRBJ1-2, the V gene TRBV5-4; D gene unclear. Germline assignment: CDR1 SGHNT and CDR2 YYREEE (reference sequence). The CDR3 has 13 amino acids. The V gene lost 5 bases and the J gene lost 4 bases, with 12 bases spanning the gap. CDR3 protein: CASRTHSSYGYTF. The DNA of the CDR3 is TGTGCCAGCAGAACTCACAGCAGCTATGGCTACACCTTC.

The V gene is TRBV24-1, the J gene TRBJ1-6; D is ambiguous. The CDR3 loop spans 16 amino acids. Trimming took 4 bases from V and 9 from J, leaving 18 bases between them. The V gene's germline CDR1 is KGHDR and CDR2 SFDVKD. The CDR3 protein is CATSDPRGSLSSPLHF. CDR3 bases: TGTGCCACCAGTGACCCCCGGGGAAGCTTAAGTTCACCCCTCCACTTT.